These 5 T cell receptor beta chains were all obtained from the same sample, sequenced in a study of blood T cells in healthy people across ages. Through a sample-barcoded 5' primer and a J-beta primer mix, a second PCR was run for roughly 6 to 12 cycles. One entry per CDR3 protein results from TCRdb running MiXCR on the 5' RACE reads. The table shows fewer than 2,000,000 distinct CDR3 sequences, with about 39% occurring only once. The sample consisted of blood. All receptors come from a human donor in good health.

V gene TRBV5-6 combines with J gene TRBJ2-7; D assignment may be TRBD1 or TRBD2 (5 bases each). The length of the CDR3 is 12 residues. Trimming shortened V by 2 bases and J by 7 bases, and 10 bases separated the two germline ends. Germline-derived CDR1 and CDR2 are SGHDT and YYEEEE. As DNA, the CDR3 is TGTGCCAGCAGCTTAATAGGGGAGGAGCAGTACTTC. Amino acids: CASSLIGEEQYF.

The rearrangement uses TRBV10-3 and TRBJ1-5; D perhaps matches TRBD1 (5 bases). The CDR3 runs 17 residues. V was trimmed by 2 bases and J by 1 base, leaving 15 bases between them. The germline V gene encodes CDR1 ENHRY and CDR2 SYGVKD. CDR3 amino acids: CAISERFAGQSNQPQHF. In nucleotides, the CDR3 is TGTGCCATCAGTGAGAGGTTTGCCGGACAAAGCAATCAGCCCCAGCATTTT.

This clonotype appeared a few times. The chain is built from TRBV29-1 and TRBJ2-3; tentatively, D is TRBD2 (6 bases). V was cut by 5 bases and J by 5 bases, with 17 bases left in between. The CDR3 is 14 amino acids. Germline V gene lookup returns CDR1 SQVTM and CDR2 ANQGSEA. This chain's CDR3 is CSVLRLGSLDTQYF. The DNA of the CDR3 is TGCAGCGTTCTAAGACTAGGTTCTCTAGATACGCAGTATTTT.

The rearrangement links TRBV12-3 or TRBV12-4 to TRBJ2-5, with D uncertain. The CDR3 is 18 amino acids. Trimming took 7 bases from V and 3 from J, leaving 27 bases between them. The CDR3 DNA is TGTGCCAGCAAACTCACCATCCCGAGGCTAGAACAAGAAGAGACCCAGTACTTC. Encoded protein: CASKLTIPRLEQEETQYF.

The J gene is TRBJ2-1, the V gene TRBV20-1; D ambiguous. The germline gives CDR1 DFQATT, CDR2 SNEGSKA (reference sequence). The length of the CDR3 is 13 residues. The ends were cut back, 5 bases at V and 6 bases at J, with 14 bases in the middle. The CDR3 region has the DNA TGCAGTGCTGTCCGGGTCGAGAGCAATGAGCAGTTCTTC. It translates to CSAVRVESNEQFF.